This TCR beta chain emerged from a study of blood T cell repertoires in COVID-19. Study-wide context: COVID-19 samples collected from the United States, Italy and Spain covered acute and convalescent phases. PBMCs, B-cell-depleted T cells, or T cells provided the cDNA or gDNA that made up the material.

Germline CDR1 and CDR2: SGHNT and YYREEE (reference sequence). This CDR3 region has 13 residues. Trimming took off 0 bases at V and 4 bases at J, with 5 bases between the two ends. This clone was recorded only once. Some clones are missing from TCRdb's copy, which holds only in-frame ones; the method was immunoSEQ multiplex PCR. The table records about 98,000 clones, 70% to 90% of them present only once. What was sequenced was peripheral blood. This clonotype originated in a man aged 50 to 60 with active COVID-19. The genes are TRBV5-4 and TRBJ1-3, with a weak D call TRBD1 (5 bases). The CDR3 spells CASSLAGGNTIYF. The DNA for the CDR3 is TGTGCCAGCAGCTTGGCAGGGGGAAACACCATATATTTT.